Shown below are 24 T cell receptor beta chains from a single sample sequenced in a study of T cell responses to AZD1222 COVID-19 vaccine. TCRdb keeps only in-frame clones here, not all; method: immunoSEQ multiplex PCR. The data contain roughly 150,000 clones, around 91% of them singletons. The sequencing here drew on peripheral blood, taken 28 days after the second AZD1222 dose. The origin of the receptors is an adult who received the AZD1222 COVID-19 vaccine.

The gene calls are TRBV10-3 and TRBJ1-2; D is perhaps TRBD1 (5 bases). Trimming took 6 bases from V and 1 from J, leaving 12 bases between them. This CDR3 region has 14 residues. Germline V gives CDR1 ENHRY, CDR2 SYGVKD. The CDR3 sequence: CAIRENGGNYGYTF. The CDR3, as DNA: TGTGCCATCAGGGAAAATGGGGGTAACTATGGCTACACCTTC.

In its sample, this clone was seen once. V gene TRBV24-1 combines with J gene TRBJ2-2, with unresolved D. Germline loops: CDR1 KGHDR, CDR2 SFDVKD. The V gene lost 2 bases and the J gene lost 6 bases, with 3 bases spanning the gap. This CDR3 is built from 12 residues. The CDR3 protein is CATSDSPGELFF. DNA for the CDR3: TGTGCCACCAGTGATTCCCCCGGGGAGCTGTTTTTT.

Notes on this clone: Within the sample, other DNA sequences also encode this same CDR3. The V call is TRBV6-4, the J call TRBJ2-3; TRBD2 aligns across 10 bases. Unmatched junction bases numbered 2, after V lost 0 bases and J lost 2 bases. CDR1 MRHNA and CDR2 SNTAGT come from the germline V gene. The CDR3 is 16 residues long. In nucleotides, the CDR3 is TGTGCCAGCAGTGACTCGAGCGGGGGGGCCACAGATACGCAGTATTTT. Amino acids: CASSDSSGGATDTQYF.

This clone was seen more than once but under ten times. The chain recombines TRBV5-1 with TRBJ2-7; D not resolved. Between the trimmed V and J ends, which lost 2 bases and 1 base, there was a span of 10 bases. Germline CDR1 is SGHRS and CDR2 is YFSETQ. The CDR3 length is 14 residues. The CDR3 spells CASSFGLDSYEQYF. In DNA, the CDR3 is TGCGCCAGCAGCTTTGGTCTGGATTCCTACGAGCAGTACTTC. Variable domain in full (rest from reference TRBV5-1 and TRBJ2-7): KAGVTQTPRYLIKTRGQQVTLSCSPISGHRSVSWYQQTPGQGLQFLFEYFSETQRNKGNFPGRFSGRQFSNSRSEMNVSTLELGDSALYLCASSFGLDSYEQYFGPGTRLTVT.

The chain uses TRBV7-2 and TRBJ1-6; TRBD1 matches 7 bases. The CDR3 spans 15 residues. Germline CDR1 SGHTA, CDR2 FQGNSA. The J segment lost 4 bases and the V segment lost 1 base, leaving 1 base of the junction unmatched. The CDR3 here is CASSLGTGYNSPLHF. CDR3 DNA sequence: TGTGCCAGCAGCTTAGGGACAGGATATAATTCACCCCTCCACTTT.

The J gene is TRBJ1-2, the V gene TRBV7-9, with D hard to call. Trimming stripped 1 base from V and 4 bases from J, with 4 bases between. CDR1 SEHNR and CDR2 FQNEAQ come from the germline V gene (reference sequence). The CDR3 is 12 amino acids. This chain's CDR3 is CASSLEPYGYTF. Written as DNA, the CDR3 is TGTGCCAGCAGCTTAGAGCCCTATGGCTACACCTTC.

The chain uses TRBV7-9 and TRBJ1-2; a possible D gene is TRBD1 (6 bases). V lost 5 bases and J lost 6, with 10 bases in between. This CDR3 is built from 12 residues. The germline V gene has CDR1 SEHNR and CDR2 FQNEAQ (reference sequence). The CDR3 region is CASSPTGNGYTF. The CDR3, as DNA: TGTGCCAGCAGCCCCACAGGGAATGGCTACACCTTC.

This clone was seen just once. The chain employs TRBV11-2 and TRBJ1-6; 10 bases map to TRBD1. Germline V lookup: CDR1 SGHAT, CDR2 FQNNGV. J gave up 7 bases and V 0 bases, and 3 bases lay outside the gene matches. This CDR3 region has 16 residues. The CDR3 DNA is TGTGCCAGCAGCTTAGAGACAGGGGGCTCCAATTCACCCCTCCACTTT. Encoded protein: CASSLETGGSNSPLHF. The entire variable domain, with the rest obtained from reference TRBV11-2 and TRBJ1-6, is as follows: EAGVAQSPRYKIIEKRQSVAFWCNPISGHATLYWYQQILGQGPKLLIQFQNNGVVDDSQLPKDRFSAERLKGVDSTLKIQPAKLEDSAVYLCASSLETGGSNSPLHFGNGTRLTVT.

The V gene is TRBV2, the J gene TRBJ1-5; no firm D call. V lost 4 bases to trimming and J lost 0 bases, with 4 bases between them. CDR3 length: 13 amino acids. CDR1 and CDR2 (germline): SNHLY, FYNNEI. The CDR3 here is CASSGGSNQPQHF. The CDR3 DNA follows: TGTGCCAGCAGTGGGGGTAGCAATCAGCCCCAGCATTTT.

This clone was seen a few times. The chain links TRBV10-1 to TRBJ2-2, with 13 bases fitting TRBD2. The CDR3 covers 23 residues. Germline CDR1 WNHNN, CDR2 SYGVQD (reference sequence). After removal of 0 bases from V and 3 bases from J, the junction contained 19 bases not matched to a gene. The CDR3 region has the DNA TGCGCCAGCAGTGAGTCTTATAGGGCGACGATGACTAGCGGGGGGAGGGACACCGGGGAGCTGTTTTTT. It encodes CASSESYRATMTSGGRDTGELFF.

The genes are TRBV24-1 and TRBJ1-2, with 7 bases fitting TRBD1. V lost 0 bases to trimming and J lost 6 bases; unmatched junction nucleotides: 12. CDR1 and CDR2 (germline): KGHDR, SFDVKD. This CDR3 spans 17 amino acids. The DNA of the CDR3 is TGTGCCACCAGTGATTTGCCCCACGGACAGGAATCGGATGGCTACACCTTC. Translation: CATSDLPHGQESDGYTF.

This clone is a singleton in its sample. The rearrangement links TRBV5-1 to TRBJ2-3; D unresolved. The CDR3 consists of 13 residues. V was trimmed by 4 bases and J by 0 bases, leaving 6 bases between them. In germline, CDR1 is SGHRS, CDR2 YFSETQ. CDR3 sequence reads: CASSLASTDTQYF. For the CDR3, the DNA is TGCGCCAGCAGCCTGGCTAGCACAGATACGCAGTATTTT.

CDR3 nucleotide sequence: TGTGCCAGCAGTGAATCCCCAGCCAACACTGAAGCTTTCTTT. Translated: CASSESPANTEAFF. This chain links TRBV6-1 with TRBJ1-1; D uncertain. CDR3 length: 14 residues. The V end was cut by 2 bases, the J end by 2 bases, with 9 bases between. The germline V gene has CDR1 MNHNS and CDR2 SASEGT.

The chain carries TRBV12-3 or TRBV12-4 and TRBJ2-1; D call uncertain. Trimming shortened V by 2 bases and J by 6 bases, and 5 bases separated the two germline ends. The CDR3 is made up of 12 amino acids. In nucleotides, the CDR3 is TGTGCCAGCAGTTTAACTCCCAATGAGCAGTTCTTC. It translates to CASSLTPNEQFF.

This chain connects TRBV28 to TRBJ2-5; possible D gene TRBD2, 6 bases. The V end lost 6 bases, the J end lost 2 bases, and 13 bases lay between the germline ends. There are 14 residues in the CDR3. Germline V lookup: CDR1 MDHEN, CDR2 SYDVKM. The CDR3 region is CASSPTGGQETQYF. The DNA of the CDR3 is TGTGCCAGCAGCCCAACTGGGGGGCAAGAGACCCAGTACTTC.

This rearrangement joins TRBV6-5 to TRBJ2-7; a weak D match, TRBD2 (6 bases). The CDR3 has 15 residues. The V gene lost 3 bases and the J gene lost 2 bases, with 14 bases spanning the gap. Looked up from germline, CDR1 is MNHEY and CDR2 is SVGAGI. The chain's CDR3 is CASSYSAGGTYEQYF. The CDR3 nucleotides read TGTGCCAGCAGTTATTCAGCGGGTGGTACCTACGAGCAGTACTTC.

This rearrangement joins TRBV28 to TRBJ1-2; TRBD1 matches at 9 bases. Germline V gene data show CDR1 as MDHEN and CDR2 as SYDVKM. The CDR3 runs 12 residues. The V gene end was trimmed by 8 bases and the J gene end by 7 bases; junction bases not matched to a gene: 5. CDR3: CASLGQGLGYTF. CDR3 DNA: TGTGCCAGCTTAGGACAGGGGCTTGGCTACACCTTC.

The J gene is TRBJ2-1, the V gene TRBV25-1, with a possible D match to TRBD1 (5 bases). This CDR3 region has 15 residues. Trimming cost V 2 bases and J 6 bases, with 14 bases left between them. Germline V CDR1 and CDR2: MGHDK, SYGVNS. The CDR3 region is CASSEPGRWGNEQFF. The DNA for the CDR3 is TGTGCCAGCAGTGAACCAGGGCGGTGGGGCAATGAGCAGTTCTTC.

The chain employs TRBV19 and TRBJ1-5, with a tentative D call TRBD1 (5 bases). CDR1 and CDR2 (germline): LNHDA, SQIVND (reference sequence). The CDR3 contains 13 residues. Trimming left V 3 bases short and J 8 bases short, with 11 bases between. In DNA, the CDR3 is TGTGCCAGTAGTATCGTAGCGGGGGAGCCCCAGCATTTT. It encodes CASSIVAGEPQHF. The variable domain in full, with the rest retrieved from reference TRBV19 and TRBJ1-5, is DGGITQSPKYLFRKEGQNVTLSCEQNLNHDAMYWYRQDPGQGLRLIYYSQIVNDFQKGDIAEGYSVSREKKESFPLTVTSAQKNPTAFYLCASSIVAGEPQHFGDGTRLSIL.

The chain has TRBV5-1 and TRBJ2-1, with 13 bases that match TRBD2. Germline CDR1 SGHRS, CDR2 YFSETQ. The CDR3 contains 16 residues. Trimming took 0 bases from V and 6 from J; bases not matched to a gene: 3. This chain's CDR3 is CASSLELAGGPNEQFF. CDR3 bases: TGCGCCAGCAGCTTGGAACTAGCGGGGGGGCCCAATGAGCAGTTCTTC.

CDR3 protein: CASSRRTTVTNYGYTF. The CDR3 nucleotides read TGTGCCAGCAGCCGCCGAACGACAGTCACTAACTATGGCTACACCTTC. The rearrangement links TRBV3-1 (or the pseudogene TRBV3-2) to TRBJ1-2; maybe TRBD1 (5 bases). The V and J ends lost 4 bases and 0 bases respectively, with 15 bases between them. This CDR3 comprises 16 residues. Germline CDR1 and CDR2: LGHDT and YNNKEL (reference sequence).

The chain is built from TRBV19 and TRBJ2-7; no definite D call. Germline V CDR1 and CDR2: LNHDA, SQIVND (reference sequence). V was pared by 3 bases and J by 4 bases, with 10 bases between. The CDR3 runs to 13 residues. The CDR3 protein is CASSMAPLYEQYF. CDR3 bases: TGTGCCAGTAGTATGGCTCCATTGTACGAGCAGTACTTC.

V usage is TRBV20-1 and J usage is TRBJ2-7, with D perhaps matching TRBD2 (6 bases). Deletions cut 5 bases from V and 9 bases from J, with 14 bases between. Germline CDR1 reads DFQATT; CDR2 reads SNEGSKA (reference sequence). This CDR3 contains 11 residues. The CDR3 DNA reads TGCAGTGCTCGGGACTGGGAGACGCAGTACTTC. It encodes CSARDWETQYF.

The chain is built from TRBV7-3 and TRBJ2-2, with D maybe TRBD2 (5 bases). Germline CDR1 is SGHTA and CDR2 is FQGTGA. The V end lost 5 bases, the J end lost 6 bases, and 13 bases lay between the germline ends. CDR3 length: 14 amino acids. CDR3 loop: CASSPRTRAGELFF. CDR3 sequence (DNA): TGTGCCAGCAGCCCAAGAACTAGGGCCGGGGAGCTGTTTTTT.